This TCR beta chain was sequenced in a study of technical replicates of blood from a few donors. Libraries were prepared by immunoSEQ multiplex PCR; TCRdb keeps only in-frame clonotypes and omits some of them. The profile shows around 80,000 clones, about 96% of them singletons. V gave up 0 bases and J gave up 3 bases, with 12 bases separating them. The CDR3 consists of 15 residues. CDR1 is LNHNV, CDR2 YYDKDF, per germline (reference sequence). The chain carries TRBV15 and TRBJ2-7, with a weak D call TRBD1 (5 bases). The sequenced sample consisted of T cells isolated from PBMCs. The receptor was derived from a human donor in good health. The CDR3 sequence: CATSRDKAGFYEQYF. CDR3 nucleotide sequence: TGTGCCACCAGCAGAGATAAGGCAGGGTTCTACGAGCAGTACTTC.